This T cell receptor beta chain was identified in a study of radiotherapy plus CTLA-4 blockade in lung cancer. V lost 0 bases and J lost 4, with 16 bases in between. CDR3 length: 16 amino acids. Looked up from germline, CDR1 is SGDLS and CDR2 is YYNGEE. The repertoire was sequenced with immunoSEQ multiplex PCR; TCRdb's copy has only in-frame clones and lacks some. The sample includes approximately 89,000 clones, about 80% seen only once; the top ten take less than 15%. Source: peripheral blood, taken from a patient treated with radiotherapy plus ipilimumab. The receptor was derived from a human donor with non-small cell lung cancer that progressed on radiotherapy plus ipilimumab. The chain combines TRBV9 with TRBJ2-5; D is tentatively TRBD1 or TRBD2 (5 bases each). DNA for the CDR3: TGTGCCAGCAGCGTAGAGAGGGGCGCCGTGAGAGAGACCCAGTACTTC. Protein: CASSVERGAVRETQYF.